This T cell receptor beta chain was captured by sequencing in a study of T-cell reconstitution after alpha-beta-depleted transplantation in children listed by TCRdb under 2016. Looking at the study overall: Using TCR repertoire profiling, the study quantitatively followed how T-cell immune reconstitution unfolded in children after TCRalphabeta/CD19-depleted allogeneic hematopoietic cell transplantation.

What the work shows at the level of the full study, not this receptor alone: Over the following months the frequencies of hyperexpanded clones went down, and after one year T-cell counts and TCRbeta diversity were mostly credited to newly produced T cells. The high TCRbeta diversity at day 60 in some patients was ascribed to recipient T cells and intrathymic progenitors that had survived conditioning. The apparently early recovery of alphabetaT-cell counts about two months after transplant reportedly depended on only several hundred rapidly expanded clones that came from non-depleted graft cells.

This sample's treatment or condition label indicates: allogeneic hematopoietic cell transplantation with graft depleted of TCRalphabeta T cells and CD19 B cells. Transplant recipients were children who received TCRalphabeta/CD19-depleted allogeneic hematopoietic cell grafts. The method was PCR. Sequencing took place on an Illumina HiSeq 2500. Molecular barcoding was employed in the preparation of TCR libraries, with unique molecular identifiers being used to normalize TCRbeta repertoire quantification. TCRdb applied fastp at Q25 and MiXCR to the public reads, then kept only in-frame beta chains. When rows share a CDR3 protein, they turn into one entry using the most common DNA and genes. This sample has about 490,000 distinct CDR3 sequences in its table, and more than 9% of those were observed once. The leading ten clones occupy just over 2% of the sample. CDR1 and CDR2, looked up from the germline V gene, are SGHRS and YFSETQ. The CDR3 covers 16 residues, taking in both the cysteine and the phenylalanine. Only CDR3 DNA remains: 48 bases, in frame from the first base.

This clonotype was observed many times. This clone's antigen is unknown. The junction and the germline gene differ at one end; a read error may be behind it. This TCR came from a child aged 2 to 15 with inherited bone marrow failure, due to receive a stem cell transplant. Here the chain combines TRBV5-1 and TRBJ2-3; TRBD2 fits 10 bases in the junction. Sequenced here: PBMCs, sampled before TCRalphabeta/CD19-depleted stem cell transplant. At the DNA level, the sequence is TGTGCCAGCAGTTTGGGGCTAGCGGGAGAGGCAGATACGCAGTATTTT. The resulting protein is CASSLGLAGEADTQYF.